The T cell receptor (beta chain) under discussion was sequenced for a study of T cell responses to AZD1222 COVID-19 vaccine (dated by TCRdb to about 2021). Context from the whole study: AZD1222 recipients with second doses at about 4 weeks or about 12 weeks were pooled, because spike-specific TCR depth and breadth did not differ between schedules. TCR sequencing covered over 230 trial participants: 207 given two doses of AZD1222 and 26 given two doses of MenACWY control vaccine. Enrollment into the trials was organized by age into subgroups of 18-55, 56-69 and 70-plus years, and those subgroups contained about 150, 27 and 61 TCR-sequenced participants, respectively. Overall results and qualifications from the work: In the small 56-69-year group, the increase in depth fell short of significance, most likely because of low power. No day 14 peak-response samples were available, so repertoires were characterized only after the peak T cell response. Conclusions about previously exposed vaccinees are limited, since just six AZD1222 recipients were seropositive for SARS-CoV-2 at baseline. Reportedly, almost half of the unique spike-specific TCRs recognized epitopes lying outside the regions that are mutated in the B.1.351 and B.1.1.7 variants. Most participants were white British and females outnumbered males, and the authors suggested that clonal diversity may have been underestimated. A significant rise in spike-specific TCR breadth and depth was observed after two AZD1222 doses relative to day 0 and relative to MenACWY recipients. The vaccine-associated CD4 TCRs covered the entire spike protein, and the dominant responses fell in regions 160-218 and 743-854.

The germline V gene specifies SGHDT as CDR1 and YYEEEE as CDR2. V is pared back by 4 bases and J by 10 bases, with 18 bases lying between the germline termini. The CDR3 measures 14 amino acids from cysteine to phenylalanine. The kept DNA is CDR3 alone, 42 bases in frame from the first base. Explained via the paper, the time point label denotes: baseline before first vaccination. Vaccinee samples were obtained from the UK trials COV001 and COV002, which included a single-blind randomized controlled phase 2/3 trial of AZD1222 (ChAdOx1 nCoV-19) in healthy adults. For TCRbeta chain sequencing, PBMC samples were collected from trial participants at day 0 and at day 28 after the second dose. The CDR3 regions of human TCRbeta chains were analyzed by immunosequencing. In the original analysis: Repertoire TCRs were matched against a reference library of SARS-CoV-2-specific TCRs generated with the MIRA antigen-specificity platform. Breadth was defined as the fraction of unique TCRs that were SARS-CoV-2-associated, and depth was defined as the fraction of total T cells that were SARS-CoV-2-associated. Using the MIRA data, each spike-specific TCR was assigned both to the spike region to which the TCR was reactive and to a CD4 or CD8 class. Log10-transformed breadth and depth values were compared by one-way ANOVA with Sidak's multiple comparisons tests. TCRdb re-hosts the immuneACCESS table, in-frame sequences only. Its copies lack some clones; in the studies checked, an unresolved V gene accounts for under half of them, and the cause for the rest is not known. V and J calls and clone size are given by that table; D and trimming were obtained from the DNA. This sample comprises about 53,000 clones, about 88% of them detected only once. Of the sample, 20% to 30% falls within the top ten clones.

This clone is medium-sized (0.01 to 0.1%) in terms of sample share. The antigen this receptor binds is unknown. It has no much larger one-base neighbor in the sample; base qualities were not kept. The sequence is built from TRBV5-6 and TRBJ2-1, with the D gene not clear enough to name. This receptor was identified in an adult in good health. The sequencing used peripheral blood, collected on day 0 of AZD1222 vaccination. The nucleotides are TGTGCCAGCAGCCCTCTAAAGTCTGTCCGGGAGCAGTTCTTC. It is translated as CASSPLKSVREQFF.